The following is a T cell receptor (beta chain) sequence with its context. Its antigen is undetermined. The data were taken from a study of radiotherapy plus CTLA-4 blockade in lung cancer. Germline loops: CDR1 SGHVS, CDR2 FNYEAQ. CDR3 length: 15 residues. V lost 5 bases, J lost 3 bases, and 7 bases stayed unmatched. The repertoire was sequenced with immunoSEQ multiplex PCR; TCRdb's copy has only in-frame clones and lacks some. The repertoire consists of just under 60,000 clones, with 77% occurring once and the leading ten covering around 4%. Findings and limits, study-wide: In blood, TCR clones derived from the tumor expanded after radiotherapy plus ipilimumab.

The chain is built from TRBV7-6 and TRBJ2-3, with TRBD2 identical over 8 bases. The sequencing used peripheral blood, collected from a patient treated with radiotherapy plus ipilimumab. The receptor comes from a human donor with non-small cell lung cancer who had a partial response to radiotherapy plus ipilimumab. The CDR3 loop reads CASSQTSARTDTQYF. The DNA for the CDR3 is TGTGCCAGCAGCCAGACTAGCGCGAGGACAGATACGCAGTATTTT.